This is a list of T cell receptor beta chains from one sample in a study of response to subunit inactivated influenza vaccine. MiXCR, applied by TCRdb to the RT-PCR reads, yields one record per CDR3 protein. The sample carries 500,000 to 550,000 distinct CDR3 sequences, around 21% recorded once. The sample also formed part of further work on T cells expressing NK-cell markers.

Source: CD4+ T cells sorted from PBMCs, taken roughly 12 days after vaccination. The receptors shown here come from a man aged 45-65 years who received an inactivated influenza vaccine. CDR3s include the opening cysteine and the closing phenylalanine or tryptophan. Each record gives: CDR3 length, J gene, V gene, clone size, D gene, CDR3 DNA, CDR3 protein. D genes are given only for firm matches. Size is stated for part of the rows, as once, few or many counts, or as a class when the clone is expanded.

len: 11
j_gene: TRBJ1-2
v_gene: TRBV29-1
abundance: many
d_gene: NA
CDR3nt: TGCAGCGTTTCTGGGGGCGATGGCTACACCTTC
CDR3aa: CSVSGGDGYTF

len: 15
j_gene: TRBJ2-7
v_gene: TRBV28
abundance: few
d_gene: NA
CDR3nt: TGTGCCAGCAGTACGGGTGGACTTTTCTCCTACGAGCAGTACTTC
CDR3aa: CASSTGGLFSYEQYF

len: 13
j_gene: TRBJ2-7
v_gene: TRBV5-1
abundance: NA
d_gene: NA
CDR3nt: TGCGCCAGCAGCCAGGACAATTCCTACGAGCAGTACTTC
CDR3aa: CASSQDNSYEQYF

len: 14
j_gene: TRBJ1-4
v_gene: TRBV7-9
abundance: few
d_gene: NA
CDR3nt: TGTGCCAGCAGCTTAGTCGGGTTGGGGGAAAAACTGTTTTTT
CDR3aa: CASSLVGLGEKLFF

len: 15
j_gene: TRBJ1-5
v_gene: TRBV28
abundance: NA
d_gene: TRBD1
CDR3nt: TGTGCCAGCAGGTCGCCGACAGGGCTCAATCAGCCCCAGCATTTT
CDR3aa: CASRSPTGLNQPQHF

len: 15
j_gene: TRBJ2-5
v_gene: TRBV20-1
abundance: few
d_gene: NA
CDR3nt: TGCAGTGCTAGACCCGCCCGGGACCACCAAGAGACCCAGTACTTC
CDR3aa: CSARPARDHQETQYF

len: 15
j_gene: TRBJ2-7
v_gene: TRBV18
abundance: NA
d_gene: TRBD2
CDR3nt: TGTGCCAGCTCACCGCCTAGCGGGATTACCTACGAGCAGTACTTC
CDR3aa: CASSPPSGITYEQYF

len: 15
j_gene: TRBJ2-7
v_gene: TRBV20-1
abundance: few
d_gene: NA
CDR3nt: TGCAGTGCTTCGTCAATAGTGGGGGCCGTTTACGAGCAGTACTTC
CDR3aa: CSASSIVGAVYEQYF

len: 15
j_gene: TRBJ2-1
v_gene: TRBV12-3/TRBV12-4
abundance: NA
d_gene: NA
CDR3nt: TGTGCCAGCACCAGGGACGGCAGCTCCTACAATGAGCAGTTCTTC
CDR3aa: CASTRDGSSYNEQFF

len: 15
j_gene: TRBJ1-5
v_gene: TRBV3-1
abundance: NA
d_gene: NA
CDR3nt: TGTGCCAGCAGCCAAGAGGGCAGGGGAACTCAGCCCCAGCATTTT
CDR3aa: CASSQEGRGTQPQHF

len: 15
j_gene: TRBJ2-3
v_gene: TRBV5-8
abundance: few
d_gene: NA
CDR3nt: TGTGCCAGCAGCATCCCTCACAGGGTGGCAGATACGCAGTATTTT
CDR3aa: CASSIPHRVADTQYF

len: 13
j_gene: TRBJ1-2
v_gene: TRBV29-1
abundance: few
d_gene: TRBD1
CDR3nt: TGCAGCGTTGACAACAGGGGGGACTATGGCTACACCTTC
CDR3aa: CSVDNRGDYGYTF

len: 15
j_gene: TRBJ1-1
v_gene: TRBV20-1
abundance: NA
d_gene: TRBD1
CDR3nt: TGCAGTGCTAGAGAGACAGGGGCATGGAACACTGAAGCTTTCTTT
CDR3aa: CSARETGAWNTEAFF

len: 15
j_gene: TRBJ2-5
v_gene: TRBV5-1
abundance: few
d_gene: NA
CDR3nt: TGCGCCAGCACCCTCTCTTTCTCCAAGCAGGAGACCCAGTACTTC
CDR3aa: CASTLSFSKQETQYF

len: 15
j_gene: TRBJ2-7
v_gene: TRBV28
abundance: NA
d_gene: NA
CDR3nt: TGTGCCAGCAGGGAGGGGCCAGGAACAGGTTACGAGCAGTACTTC
CDR3aa: CASREGPGTGYEQYF

len: 15
j_gene: TRBJ2-2
v_gene: TRBV10-3
abundance: NA
d_gene: NA
CDR3nt: TGTGCCATCAGCGCACGACAGCCGAACACCGGGGAGCTGTTTTTT
CDR3aa: CAISARQPNTGELFF

len: 13
j_gene: TRBJ2-2
v_gene: TRBV6-1
abundance: few
d_gene: NA
CDR3nt: TGTGCCAGCAGACTTAGCGGAAGCGGGGAGCTGTTTTTT
CDR3aa: CASRLSGSGELFF

len: 15
j_gene: TRBJ2-1
v_gene: TRBV24-1
abundance: few
d_gene: TRBD2
CDR3nt: TGTGCCACCAGTGATTGGACTAGCGGGACCAATGAGCAGTTCTTC
CDR3aa: CATSDWTSGTNEQFF

len: 15
j_gene: TRBJ1-6
v_gene: TRBV14
abundance: few
d_gene: NA
CDR3nt: TGTGCCAGCAGCCTTACCGGGACTAACGATTCACCCCTCCACTTT
CDR3aa: CASSLTGTNDSPLHF

len: 15
j_gene: TRBJ2-1
v_gene: TRBV5-1
abundance: NA
d_gene: NA
CDR3nt: TGCGCCAGCAGCTCTCGGGGGGCGGATTGGGATGAGCAGTTCTTC
CDR3aa: CASSSRGADWDEQFF

len: 15
j_gene: TRBJ2-3
v_gene: TRBV20-1
abundance: few
d_gene: TRBD2
CDR3nt: TGCAGTGTCGATGGACTAGCGGGAGTGAGAGATACGCAGTATTTT
CDR3aa: CSVDGLAGVRDTQYF

len: 16
j_gene: TRBJ2-1
v_gene: TRBV6-5
abundance: NA
d_gene: NA
CDR3nt: TGTGCCAGCAGTTACCAGGGTACAAGCTCCTACAATGAGCAGTTCTTC
CDR3aa: CASSYQGTSSYNEQFF

len: 12
j_gene: TRBJ2-5
v_gene: TRBV28
abundance: NA
d_gene: NA
CDR3nt: TGTGCCAGCAGTTTATCGGACCAATATTGGCACTTC
CDR3aa: CASSLSDQYWHF

len: 16
j_gene: TRBJ1-5
v_gene: TRBV11-2
abundance: NA
d_gene: NA
CDR3nt: TGTGCCAGCAGCTTAGAATCCTATGGTAGCAATCAGCCCCAGCATTTT
CDR3aa: CASSLESYGSNQPQHF

len: 16
j_gene: TRBJ1-1
v_gene: TRBV6-2/TRBV6-3
abundance: NA
d_gene: NA
CDR3nt: TGTGCCAGCAGCCCCCCCCAGAGACAAAGCCACACTGAAGCTTTCTTT
CDR3aa: CASSPPQRQSHTEAFF

len: 13
j_gene: TRBJ1-3
v_gene: TRBV29-1
abundance: NA
d_gene: NA
CDR3nt: TGCAGCGTGGGACCGTCCTCTGGAAACACCATATATTTT
CDR3aa: CSVGPSSGNTIYF

len: 15
j_gene: TRBJ2-1
v_gene: TRBV7-9
abundance: NA
d_gene: NA
CDR3nt: TGTGCCAGCAGTCCGATGGGCATCTCGTACAATGAGCAGTTCTTC
CDR3aa: CASSPMGISYNEQFF

len: 15
j_gene: TRBJ2-5
v_gene: TRBV5-1
abundance: NA
d_gene: NA
CDR3nt: TGCGCCAGCAGCTTGGGCGCACACCCTCAAGAGACCCAGTACTTC
CDR3aa: CASSLGAHPQETQYF

len: 16
j_gene: TRBJ2-1
v_gene: TRBV15
abundance: NA
d_gene: NA
CDR3nt: TGTGCCACCAGCAGAGATCCCCCGACGATTCCGAATGAGCAGTTCTTC
CDR3aa: CATSRDPPTIPNEQFF

len: 16
j_gene: TRBJ1-1
v_gene: TRBV7-2
abundance: NA
d_gene: TRBD1
CDR3nt: TGTGCCTCGGGTCGCCCAGGGGGAGTCTTAGGCACTGAAGCTTTCTTT
CDR3aa: CASGRPGGVLGTEAFF

len: 17
j_gene: TRBJ2-1
v_gene: TRBV18
abundance: many
d_gene: TRBD2
CDR3nt: TGTGCCAGCTCACCACCGATTTCCGAGCGGGAGGAAGGGGAGCAGTTCTTC
CDR3aa: CASSPPISEREEGEQFF

len: 16
j_gene: TRBJ2-7
v_gene: TRBV15
abundance: few
d_gene: NA
CDR3nt: TGTGCCACCAGCAGAGACTTGGCGGCCCCTTCCTACGAGCAGTACTTC
CDR3aa: CATSRDLAAPSYEQYF

len: 15
j_gene: TRBJ2-4
v_gene: TRBV16
abundance: few
d_gene: NA
CDR3nt: TGTGCCAGCAGCCCTTCGAAGCAGGGCAAAAACATTCAGTACTTC
CDR3aa: CASSPSKQGKNIQYF

len: 15
j_gene: TRBJ2-7
v_gene: TRBV12-3/TRBV12-4
abundance: few
d_gene: TRBD1
CDR3nt: TGTGCCAGCAGTTTCAGGGGACAGGGTTTCTACGAGCAGTACTTC
CDR3aa: CASSFRGQGFYEQYF

len: 15
j_gene: TRBJ1-5
v_gene: TRBV2
abundance: NA
d_gene: NA
CDR3nt: TGTGCCAGCAGCCCCCAGGGCAGGAGGGATCAGCCCCAGCATTTT
CDR3aa: CASSPQGRRDQPQHF

len: 14
j_gene: TRBJ2-5
v_gene: TRBV3-1
abundance: many
d_gene: NA
CDR3nt: TGTGCCAGCGAGGGGATTCCATACCAAGAGACCCAGTACTTC
CDR3aa: CASEGIPYQETQYF

len: 13
j_gene: TRBJ2-3
v_gene: TRBV5-1
abundance: NA
d_gene: NA
CDR3nt: TGCGCCAGCAGCTTACCGTTTGGTGATACGCAGTATTTT
CDR3aa: CASSLPFGDTQYF

len: 15
j_gene: TRBJ2-7
v_gene: TRBV3-1
abundance: NA
d_gene: TRBD1
CDR3nt: TGTGCCAGCAGCCAGGATGGACAGGGGATCGGGGAGCAGTACTTC
CDR3aa: CASSQDGQGIGEQYF

len: 13
j_gene: TRBJ1-1
v_gene: TRBV7-6
abundance: few
d_gene: NA
CDR3nt: TGTGCCAGCAGCTTAGGTGAGAGCACTGAAGCTTTCTTT
CDR3aa: CASSLGESTEAFF

len: 14
j_gene: TRBJ2-3
v_gene: TRBV24-1
abundance: NA
d_gene: NA
CDR3nt: TGTGCCACCAGTGATTGGACAGGCACAGATACGCAGTATTTT
CDR3aa: CATSDWTGTDTQYF

len: 13
j_gene: TRBJ2-1
v_gene: TRBV20-1
abundance: NA
d_gene: TRBD2
CDR3nt: TGCAGTGCTCCGGGAGGGGTCAAGGATGAGCAGTTCTTC
CDR3aa: CSAPGGVKDEQFF